The following is a TCR beta chain sequence with its context. The antigen is unknown. Germline and junction disagree at one end, which may indicate a read error. Alongside blood RNA obtained from unsorted whole blood, germline DNA was also extracted. Chronic HBV infection, untreated so far, was present in the patients. Total RNA amounting to approximately 460 ng was the source from which TCR beta cDNA was made with a constant-region primer. For TCR beta, libraries were produced by three nested multiplex PCR rounds using slightly modified ARM-PCR. The first two PCR rounds used TRBV1-TRBV30 forward primers with a C-beta reverse primer, around 10 cycles each. TCRdb itself ran the multiplex PCR reads through MiXCR, one entry per CDR3 protein. This sample carries about 180,000 distinct CDR3 sequences, approximately 60% of them seen once, and the ten largest clones take around 68%. The data stem from a study of tumor-infiltrating lymphocytes in primary liver carcinoma. Study results and caveats: The difference in top-250-clone fraction between tumors and blood was significant, favoring tumors (p = 0.039). The samples were not sorted (they were bulk), so CD4+ and CD8+ repertoires were not compared.

CDR1 and CDR2 from the germline V gene are SGHKS and YYEKEE (reference sequence). The CDR3 extends over 15 amino acids. The specimen was peripheral blood. J is TRBJ2-1 and V is TRBV5-5; 10 bases align to TRBD2. The TCR was taken from a man between 40 and 49 years old with primary liver carcinoma and hepatitis B virus infection. In nucleotides, the CDR3 is TGTGCTAGCAGCCCTGGGCTAGCGGGAGAGGGTGAGCAGTTCTTC. This translates into CASSPGLAGEGEQFF.